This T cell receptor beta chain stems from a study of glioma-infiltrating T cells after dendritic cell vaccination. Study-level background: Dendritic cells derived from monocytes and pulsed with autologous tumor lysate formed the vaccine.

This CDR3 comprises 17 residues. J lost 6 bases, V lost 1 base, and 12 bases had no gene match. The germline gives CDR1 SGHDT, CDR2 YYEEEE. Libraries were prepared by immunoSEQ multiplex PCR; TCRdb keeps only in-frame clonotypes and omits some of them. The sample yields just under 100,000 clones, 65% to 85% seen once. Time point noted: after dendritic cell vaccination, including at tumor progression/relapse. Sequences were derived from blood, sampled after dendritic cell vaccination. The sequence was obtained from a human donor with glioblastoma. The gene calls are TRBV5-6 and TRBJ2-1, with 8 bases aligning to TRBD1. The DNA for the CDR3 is TGTGCCAGCAGCTTGATGGGGGGATCGACAGGGGTCAATGAGCAGTTCTTC. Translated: CASSLMGGSTGVNEQFF. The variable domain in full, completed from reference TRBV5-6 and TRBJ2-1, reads DAGVTQSPTHLIKTRGQQVTLRCSPKSGHDTVSWYQQALGQGPQFIFQYYEEEERQRGNFPDRFSGHQFPNYSSELNVNALLLGDSALYLCASSLMGGSTGVNEQFFGPGTRLTVL.